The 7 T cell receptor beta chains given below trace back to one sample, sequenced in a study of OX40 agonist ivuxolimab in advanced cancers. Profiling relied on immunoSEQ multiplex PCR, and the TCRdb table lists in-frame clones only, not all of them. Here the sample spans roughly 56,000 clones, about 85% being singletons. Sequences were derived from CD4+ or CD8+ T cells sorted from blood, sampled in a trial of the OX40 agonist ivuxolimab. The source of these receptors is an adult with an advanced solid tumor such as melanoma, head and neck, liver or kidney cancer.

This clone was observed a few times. The DNA of the CDR3 is TGTGCCAGCAGCCAAAGGGGGATAGCGGGAGTTCTAAGGACAGATACGCAGTATTTT. Encoded protein: CASSQRGIAGVLRTDTQYF. The V and J genes are TRBV7-9 and TRBJ2-3; 9 bases agree with TRBD2. This CDR3 spans 19 amino acids. V was pared by 5 bases and J by 3 bases, with 18 bases of the junction left unmatched. The germline gives CDR1 SEHNR, CDR2 FQNEAQ (reference sequence).

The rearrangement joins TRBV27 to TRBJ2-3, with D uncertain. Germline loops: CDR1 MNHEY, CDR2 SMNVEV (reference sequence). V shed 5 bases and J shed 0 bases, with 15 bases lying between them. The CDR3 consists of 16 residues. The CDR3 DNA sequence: TGTGCCAGCAGTCCCTCCGGACGGGCTAGCACAGATACGCAGTATTTT. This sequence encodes CASSPSGRASTDTQYF.

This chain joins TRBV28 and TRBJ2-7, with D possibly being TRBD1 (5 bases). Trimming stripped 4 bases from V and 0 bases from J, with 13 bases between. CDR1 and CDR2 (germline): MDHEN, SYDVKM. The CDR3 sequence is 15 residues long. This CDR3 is CASSSETASSYEQYF. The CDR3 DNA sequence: TGTGCCAGCAGTTCGGAGACAGCTAGCTCCTACGAGCAGTACTTC.

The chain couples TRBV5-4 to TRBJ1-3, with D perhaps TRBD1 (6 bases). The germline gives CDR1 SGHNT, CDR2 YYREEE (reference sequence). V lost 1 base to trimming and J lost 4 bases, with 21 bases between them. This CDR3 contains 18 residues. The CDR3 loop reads CASSLRWYRVLVGNTIYF. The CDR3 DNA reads TGTGCCAGCAGCTTGAGGTGGTACAGGGTTCTGGTCGGAAACACCATATATTTT. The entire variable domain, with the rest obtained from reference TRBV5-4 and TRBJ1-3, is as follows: ETGVTQSPTHLIKTRGQQVTLRCSSQSGHNTVSWYQQALGQGPQFIFQYYREEENGRGNFPPRFSGLQFPNYSSELNVNALELDDSALYLCASSLRWYRVLVGNTIYFGEGSWLTVV.

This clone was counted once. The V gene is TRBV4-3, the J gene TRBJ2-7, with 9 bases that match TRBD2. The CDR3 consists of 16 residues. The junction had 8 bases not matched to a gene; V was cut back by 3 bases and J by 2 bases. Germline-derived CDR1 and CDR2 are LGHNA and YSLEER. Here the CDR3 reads CASSQSTAGGPYEQYF. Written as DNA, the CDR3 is TGCGCCAGCAGCCAGTCGACCGCGGGAGGGCCCTACGAGCAGTACTTC.

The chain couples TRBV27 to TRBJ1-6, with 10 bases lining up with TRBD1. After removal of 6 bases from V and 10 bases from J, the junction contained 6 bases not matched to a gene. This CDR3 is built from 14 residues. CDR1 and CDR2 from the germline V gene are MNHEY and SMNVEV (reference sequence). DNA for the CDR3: TGTGCCAGCAGAACGGGACAGGGGTGGTCACCCCTCCACTTT. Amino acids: CASRTGQGWSPLHF.

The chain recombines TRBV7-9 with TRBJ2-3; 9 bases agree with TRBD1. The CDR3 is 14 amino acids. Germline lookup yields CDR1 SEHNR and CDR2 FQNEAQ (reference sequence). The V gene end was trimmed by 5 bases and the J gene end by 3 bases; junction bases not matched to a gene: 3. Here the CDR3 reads CASSLQGATDTQYF. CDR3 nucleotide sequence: TGTGCCAGCAGCCTACAGGGGGCGACAGATACGCAGTATTTT. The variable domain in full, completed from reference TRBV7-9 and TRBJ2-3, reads DTGVSQNPRHKITKRGQNVTFRCDPISEHNRLYWYRQTLGQGPEFLTYFQNEAQLEKSRLLSDRFSAERPKGSFSTLEIQRTEQGDSAMYLCASSLQGATDTQYFGPGTRLTVL.